This TCR beta chain was captured by sequencing in a study of read filtering for tumor transcriptome and immune sequencing. Study results and caveats: In IR-seq, single-read clonotypes were approximately 79% of clonotypes but roughly 3.5% of reads.

The library was built from roughly 400 ng RNA with molecular barcoded adaptors for alpha/delta and beta/gamma chains. Via MiXCR, TCRdb re-called the reads, giving one row per CDR3 protein. Here the sample spans over 50,000 distinct CDR3 sequences, approximately 18% being singletons. This CDR3 is built from 17 residues. This clonotype was found many times. Its antigen is not identified. Sampling of bone marrow took place during active disease in every patient. Sample: a population of CD138-negative cells sorted from bone marrow. The V and J genes are TRBV12-3 or TRBV12-4 and TRBJ2-3; D might be TRBD1 (6 bases). The clonotype was recovered from a donor aged 40 or over with multiple myeloma. The CDR3 DNA reads TGTGTCACGGCCGGGGCAGGGGCAACGACTAGCACAGATACGCAGTATTTT. This translates into CVTAGAGATTSTDTQYF.